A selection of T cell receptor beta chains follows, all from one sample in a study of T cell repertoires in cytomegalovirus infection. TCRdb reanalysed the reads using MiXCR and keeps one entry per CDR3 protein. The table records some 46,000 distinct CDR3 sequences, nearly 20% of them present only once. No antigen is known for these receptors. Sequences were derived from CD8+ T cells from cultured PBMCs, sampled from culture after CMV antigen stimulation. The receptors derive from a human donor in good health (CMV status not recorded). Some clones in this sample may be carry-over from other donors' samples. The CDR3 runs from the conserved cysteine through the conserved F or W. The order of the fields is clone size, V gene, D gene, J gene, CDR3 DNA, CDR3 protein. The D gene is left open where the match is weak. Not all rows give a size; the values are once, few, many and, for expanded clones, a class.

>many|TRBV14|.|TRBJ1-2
TGTGCCAGCAGCCAAGAGATGGGCTATGGCTACACCTTC
CASSQEMGYGYTF
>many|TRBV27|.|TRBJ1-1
TGTGCCAGCAGTTTAGATCAGGGAACTAAGGCTTTCTTT
CASSLDQGTKAFF
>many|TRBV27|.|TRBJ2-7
TGTGCCAGCAGTTTCAGGGCTAGCCACGAGCAGTACTTC
CASSFRASHEQYF
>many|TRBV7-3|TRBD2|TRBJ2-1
TGTGCCAGCAGCCCAGACACGGGGGGCTCCTACAATGAGCAGTTCTTC
CASSPDTGGSYNEQFF
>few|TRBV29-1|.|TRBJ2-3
TGCAGCATCGACACAACCAGCACAGATACGCAGTATTTT
CSIDTTSTDTQYF
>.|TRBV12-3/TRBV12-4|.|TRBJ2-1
TGTGCCAGCAGTTTTGGGCGGGACAATGCGCAGTTCTTC
CASSFGRDNAQFF
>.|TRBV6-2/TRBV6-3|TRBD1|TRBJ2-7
TGTGCCAGCAGTTACACTAGGACAGGGGCGTTGTTCAACGAGCAGTACTTC
CASSYTRTGALFNEQYF
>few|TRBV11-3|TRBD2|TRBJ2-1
TGTGCCAGCAGCTTAGTTGGACTAGCGGGAGTCACTGAGCAGTTCTTC
CASSLVGLAGVTEQFF
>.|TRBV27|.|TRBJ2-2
TGTGCCAGCAGTTCCCCGGGCGGGGAGCTGTTTTTT
CASSSPGGELFF
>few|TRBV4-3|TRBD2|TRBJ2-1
TGCGCCAGCAGCCAAAATGGGGGAGGGGTGGATGAGCAGTTCTTC
CASSQNGGGVDEQFF
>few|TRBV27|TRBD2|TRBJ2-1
TGTGCCAGCAGTCCCCGGACTAGCGGGGGGGATGAGCAGTTCTTC
CASSPRTSGGDEQFF
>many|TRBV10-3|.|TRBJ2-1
TGTGCCATCAGTGAGTCGATGGCGGGGTCCTACAATGAGCAGTTCTTC
CAISESMAGSYNEQFF
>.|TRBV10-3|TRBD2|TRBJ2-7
TGTGCCATCAGTGAAGGGACTAGCAGGTACGAGCAGTACTTC
CAISEGTSRYEQYF
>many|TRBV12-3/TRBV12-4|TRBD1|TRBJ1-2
TGTGCCAGCAGTTCGGGACAGGTCTCCTATGGCTACACCTTC
CASSSGQVSYGYTF
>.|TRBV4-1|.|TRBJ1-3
TGCGCCAGCAGCCAAGACCAGGCGCGGGGGGTGAGGAGGCATTTT
CASSQDQARGVRRHF
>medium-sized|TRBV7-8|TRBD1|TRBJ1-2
TGTGCCAGCAGCTCCGGACAGGGCGACTATGGCTACACCTTC
CASSSGQGDYGYTF
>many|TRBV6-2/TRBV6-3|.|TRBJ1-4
TGTGCCAGCAGTTCCAGGGCCGGTGGAGAAAAACTGTTTTTT
CASSSRAGGEKLFF
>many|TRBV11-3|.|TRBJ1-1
TGTGCCAGCAGCTTTTCGGTCGGGACTTCGTCTTTCTTT
CASSFSVGTSSFF
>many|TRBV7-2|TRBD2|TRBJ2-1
TGTGCCAGCAGCTTAGACGCTAGCGGGAACAATGAGCAGTTCTTC
CASSLDASGNNEQFF
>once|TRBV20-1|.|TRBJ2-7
TGCAGTGCTATGCCTTACGAGCAGTACTTC
CSAMPYEQYF
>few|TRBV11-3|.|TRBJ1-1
TGTGCCAGCAGCTTACCGGGGGCGCTGGGGACTGAAGCTTTCTTT
CASSLPGALGTEAFF
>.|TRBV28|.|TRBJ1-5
TGTGCCAGCAGATACGACAGCAATCAGCCCCAGCATTTT
CASRYDSNQPQHF
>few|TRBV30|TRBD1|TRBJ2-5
TGTGCCTCAGACTCTGGACAGGGAGAGACCCAGTACTTC
CASDSGQGETQYF
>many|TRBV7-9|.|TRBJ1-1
TGTGCCAGCAGCCATTTGGGCATCGGCACTGAAGCTTTCTTT
CASSHLGIGTEAFF
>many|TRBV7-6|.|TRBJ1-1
TGTGCCAGCAGCCTGGTGAGTGGGGACACTGAAGCTTTCTTT
CASSLVSGDTEAFF
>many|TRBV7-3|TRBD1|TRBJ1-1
TGTGCCAGCAGCTCCCCCTCAGGGGGCTCGGCTACTGAAGCTTTCTTT
CASSSPSGGSATEAFF
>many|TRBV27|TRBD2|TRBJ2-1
TGTGCCAGCAGCCTACTGGGCGGGGGATTTAGCGGTGAGCAGTTCTTC
CASSLLGGGFSGEQFF
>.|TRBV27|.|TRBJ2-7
TGTGCCAGCAGTTTATCGTTCGGGACTCTAACCTACGAGCAGTACTTC
CASSLSFGTLTYEQYF
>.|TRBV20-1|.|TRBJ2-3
TGCAGTGCTAGAGATCCTAGAGTCGGCGCAGATACGCAGTATTTT
CSARDPRVGADTQYF
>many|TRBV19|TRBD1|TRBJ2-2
TGTGCCAGTAGTTTCGACAGGGGGCTCACCGGGGAGCTGTTTTTT
CASSFDRGLTGELFF
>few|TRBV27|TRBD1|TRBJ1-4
TGTGCCAGCAGTTTATACCCTTTACAGGGGGCAAACGAAAAACTGTTTTTT
CASSLYPLQGANEKLFF
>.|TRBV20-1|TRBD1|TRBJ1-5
TGCAGTGCTAGAGACGGCCCGGACCCCCGGGACAGGGGAATTATGGAGCCCCAGCATTTT
CSARDGPDPRDRGIMEPQHF
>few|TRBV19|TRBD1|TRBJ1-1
TGTGCCAGTTCGGACAGGGGGACTGAAGCTTTCTTT
CASSDRGTEAFF
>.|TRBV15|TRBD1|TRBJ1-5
TGTGCCACCAGCAGGGAAAGGACAGGTAATCAGCCCCAGCATTTT
CATSRERTGNQPQHF
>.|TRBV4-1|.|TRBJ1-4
TGCGCCAGCAGCCAAGATCAGGGAAGTGATGAAAAACTGTTTTTT
CASSQDQGSDEKLFF
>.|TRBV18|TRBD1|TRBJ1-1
TGTGCCAGCTCACCACAGGGGGGACAGGTGATCATGAACACTGAAGCTTTCTTT
CASSPQGGQVIMNTEAFF
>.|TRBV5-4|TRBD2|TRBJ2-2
TGTGCCAGCAGCAGCGACGGGACTAGCGCGACGAACACCGGGGAGCTGTTTTTT
CASSSDGTSATNTGELFF
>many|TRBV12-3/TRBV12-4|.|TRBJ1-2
TGTGCCAGCAGTCCACGGGACAACTTGGCAGGCTACACCTTC
CASSPRDNLAGYTF
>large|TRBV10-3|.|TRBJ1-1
TGTGCCATCAGTGAGTTGTCAGGGAAGAACACTGAAGCTTTCTTT
CAISELSGKNTEAFF
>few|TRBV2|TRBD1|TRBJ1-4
TGTGCCAGCAGAGAGGGACAGGATAATGAAAAACTGTTTTTT
CASREGQDNEKLFF
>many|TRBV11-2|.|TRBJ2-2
TGTGCCAGCAGCCCTGGGACACACAACACCGGGGAGCTGTTTTTT
CASSPGTHNTGELFF
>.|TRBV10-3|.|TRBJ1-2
TGTGCCATCAGTGAGCGTCCAGGACATAACTATGGCTACACCTTC
CAISERPGHNYGYTF
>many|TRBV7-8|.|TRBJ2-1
TGTGCCAGCAGCCAGGGCAGGGGCTATGAGCAGTTCTTC
CASSQGRGYEQFF
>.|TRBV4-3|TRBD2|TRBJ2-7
TGCGCCAGCAGCCAAGGAAGCGGGAGGGCCGACGAGCAGTACTTC
CASSQGSGRADEQYF
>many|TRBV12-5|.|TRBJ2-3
TGTGCTAGTGCCCCCGTCGGATCCACAGATACGCAGTATTTT
CASAPVGSTDTQYF
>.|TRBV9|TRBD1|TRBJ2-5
TGTGCCAGCAGTCCTCCCGAGACAGGGATGGAGACCCAGTACTTC
CASSPPETGMETQYF
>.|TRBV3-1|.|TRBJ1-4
TGTGCCAGCAGCCCCCTGGGGACGCAAAAGGAAAAACTGTTTTTT
CASSPLGTQKEKLFF
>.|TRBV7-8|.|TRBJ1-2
TGTGCCAGCAGCTTAGGAGGCACCAAGATGCTCTATGGCTACACCTTC
CASSLGGTKMLYGYTF